A single T cell receptor (beta chain) is shown here with its context. Antigen: not known. This entry is derived from a study of metastatic and nonmetastatic thyroid tumors. Study at large: Repertoire comparison spanned blood and tumor or nodule tissue of malignant and benign thyroid patients. The study's findings and limits: Malignant tumors reportedly showed significantly higher TCR beta diversity than benign nodules in both blood and tumor.

None of the patients had undergone any treatment ahead of thyroid surgery. Germline V gene sequence: CDR1 LGHDT, CDR2 YNNKEL (reference sequence). Trimming cost V 0 bases and J 5 bases; bases outside gene matches: 6. CDR3 length: 15 amino acids. How the authors handled the data: The authors used CDR3 differences across clinicopathological groups to build a distant-metastasis classifier for papillary thyroid cancer. TCRdb re-called the PCR reads through MiXCR. These V and J calls are TCRdb output, not the study's own analysis. The sample shows 17,000 or so clones, 25% to 35% of them seen only once. The chain carries TRBV3-1 and TRBJ2-7; the match to TRBD1 covers 8 bases. Sequences were obtained from tumor tissue. The clonotype was recovered from a female donor with papillary thyroid cancer or a benign thyroid nodule (not recorded which). Some clones in this sample may be carry-over from other donors' samples. CDR3 in amino acids: CASSQDVRGRDEQYF. In nucleotides, the CDR3 is TGTGCCAGCAGCCAAGATGTCAGGGGGCGCGACGAGCAGTACTTC.